The rows below give T cell receptor beta chains drawn from one sample of a study of blood T cell repertoires in COVID-19. This table comes from immunoSEQ multiplex PCR, and its TCRdb copy is limited to in-frame clones, with some not included. The sample has about 200,000 clones, about 87% seen once. Sequencing was done on a sample of peripheral blood. Receptor source: a man in his 60s with acute or convalescent COVID-19. CDR3s include the opening cysteine and the closing phenylalanine or tryptophan. D genes are given only for firm matches. Rows give clone size only sometimes, using once, few, many, or a class for an expanded clone.

TRBV7-3,TRBJ1-1,.,once,CASSLMGGGSTEAFF
TRBV2,TRBJ2-6,.,.,CASSDGLGRAGANVLTF
TRBV5-4,TRBJ1-1,.,.,CASSLAWGGTEAFF
TRBV5-6,TRBJ1-4,.,.,CASSLYRATNEKLFF
TRBV7-9,TRBJ2-2,.,.,CASSLTTGWLNTGELFF
TRBV12-3/TRBV12-4,TRBJ1-2,TRBD1,.,CASSLTGGDGYTF
TRBV14,TRBJ2-5,TRBD2,.,CASSQGGTSGTQETQYF
TRBV10-3,TRBJ1-1,TRBD1,.,CAISELQGTWTEAFF
TRBV27,TRBJ1-2,.,.,CASSFLVTGANYGYTF
TRBV9,TRBJ1-3,TRBD1,once,CASSGQGPAWRDTIYF
TRBV3-1/TRBV3-2,TRBJ1-1,TRBD1,.,CASSHETGAEAFF
TRBV15,TRBJ1-6,.,.,CATSRDWGPTLKNSPLHF
TRBV18,TRBJ1-6,TRBD1,.,CASSQGQGNNSPLHF
TRBV6-2/TRBV6-3,TRBJ1-5,TRBD1,.,CASSKTGGKGQPQHF
TRBV5-1,TRBJ2-7,TRBD1,.,CASRLQGASSYEQYF
TRBV5-1,TRBJ2-1,.,.,CASSSQDIWPSSYNEQFF
TRBV6-4,TRBJ1-5,.,few,CASIRQVAGQPQHF
TRBV6-5,TRBJ2-5,.,.,CASRSLVGAQETQYF
TRBV5-1,TRBJ2-5,TRBD2,.,CASSPGRETQYF
TRBV2,TRBJ1-4,.,.,CASRGGDATNEKLFF
TRBV15,TRBJ1-6,.,.,CATSRETTGNSPLHF
TRBV5-4,TRBJ1-1,.,.,CASSPRGNTEAFF
TRBV5-1,TRBJ2-3,TRBD1,.,CASSTGQGYTDTQYF
TRBV10-2,TRBJ1-1,.,.,CASSESGAPNTEAFF
TRBV11-2,TRBJ1-2,.,once,CASSPQRERGYTF
TRBV7-3,TRBJ1-1,.,.,CASSLTPDRLNTEAFF
TRBV18,TRBJ1-4,.,once,CASSPEGREKLFF
TRBV28,TRBJ1-5,.,.,CASTQPGSNQPQHF
TRBV7-9,TRBJ2-2,TRBD2,once,CASSVERGLEPTGELFF
TRBV7-2,TRBJ1-5,TRBD1,.,CASSLTGGRQPQHF
TRBV18,TRBJ2-2,.,few,CASSPLVRNTGELFF
TRBV5-6,TRBJ2-5,TRBD2,.,CASSHTGTSLETQYF
TRBV14,TRBJ1-3,.,few,CASSQGALRNTIYF
TRBV7-7,TRBJ2-2,.,once,CASSTSGTGELFF
TRBV6-1,TRBJ1-1,.,.,CASSEALGSTEAFF
TRBV28,TRBJ2-6,.,.,CASNYEGAGANVLTF
TRBV9,TRBJ1-3,TRBD1,.,CASSTHSQGSGNTIYF
TRBV27,TRBJ1-6,.,.,CASSLFFGDRDSPLHF
TRBV3-1/TRBV3-2,TRBJ2-2,.,.,CASSPRDLASAGELFF
TRBV4-2,TRBJ2-1,TRBD2,.,CASSQESDSGVYNEQFF
TRBV10-3,TRBJ1-1,.,.,CAISDVGQAAFF
TRBV11-2,TRBJ2-1,TRBD2,.,CASSLLLAGGADGLSEQFF
TRBV5-1,TRBJ2-5,TRBD1,.,CASSWGQGETQYF
TRBV7-9,TRBJ2-7,.,.,CASSLRLGRTYEQYF
TRBV7-9,TRBJ1-4,TRBD1,.,CASSQRGSRGRWEKLFF
TRBV9,TRBJ1-6,TRBD1,few,CASSPRQGDSPLHF
TRBV11-2,TRBJ2-7,.,.,CASLGGGSYEQYF
TRBV5-1,TRBJ2-3,TRBD2,.,CASSLIAGGDTQYF
TRBV11-2,TRBJ2-2,.,.,CASSSPPGELFF
TRBV7-2,TRBJ2-3,.,.,CASSSGVLTDTQYF
TRBV19,TRBJ1-5,TRBD1,.,CASTRTGVGQPQHF
TRBV5-6,TRBJ1-2,TRBD1,once,CASSSGQGGNYGYTF
TRBV5-4,TRBJ2-7,.,.,CASSFWGGADEQYF
TRBV7-9,TRBJ2-5,.,.,CASSSGMGAETQYF
TRBV5-1,TRBJ2-1,TRBD2,.,CASSLGPSGGGNEQFF